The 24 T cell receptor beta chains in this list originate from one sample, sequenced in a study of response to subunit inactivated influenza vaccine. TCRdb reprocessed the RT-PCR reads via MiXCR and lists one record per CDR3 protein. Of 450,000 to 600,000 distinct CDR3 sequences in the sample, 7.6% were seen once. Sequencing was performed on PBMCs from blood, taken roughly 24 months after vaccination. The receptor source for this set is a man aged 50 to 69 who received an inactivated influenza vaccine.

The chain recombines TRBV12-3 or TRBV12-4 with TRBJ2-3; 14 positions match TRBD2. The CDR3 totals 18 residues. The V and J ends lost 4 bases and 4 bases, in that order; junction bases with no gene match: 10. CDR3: CASSSGLAGGHRADTQYF. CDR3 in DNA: TGTGCCAGCAGTTCTGGACTAGCGGGAGGACATAGAGCAGATACGCAGTATTTT.

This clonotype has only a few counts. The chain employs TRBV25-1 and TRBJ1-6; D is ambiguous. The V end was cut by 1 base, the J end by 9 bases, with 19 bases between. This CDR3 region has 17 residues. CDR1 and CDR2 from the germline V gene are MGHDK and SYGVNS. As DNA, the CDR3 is TGTGCCAGCAGTGAATTAGGAACGGGCCAAGCGAGTTCACCCCTCCACTTT. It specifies CASSELGTGQASSPLHF.

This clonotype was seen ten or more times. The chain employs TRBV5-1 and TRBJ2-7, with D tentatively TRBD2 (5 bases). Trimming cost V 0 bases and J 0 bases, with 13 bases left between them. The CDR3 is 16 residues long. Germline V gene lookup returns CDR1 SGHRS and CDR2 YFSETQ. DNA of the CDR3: TGCGCCAGCAGCTTGGGTCCCGGGGATTCCTCCTACGAGCAGTACTTC. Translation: CASSLGPGDSSYEQYF.

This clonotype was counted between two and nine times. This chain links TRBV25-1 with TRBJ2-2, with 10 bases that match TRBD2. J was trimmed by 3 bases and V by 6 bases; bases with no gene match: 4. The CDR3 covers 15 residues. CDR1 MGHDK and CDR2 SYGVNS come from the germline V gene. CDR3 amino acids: CASSIGLADTGELFF. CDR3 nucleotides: TGTGCCAGCAGCATCGGACTAGCGGACACCGGGGAGCTGTTTTTT. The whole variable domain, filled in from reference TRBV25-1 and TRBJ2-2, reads EADIYQTPRYLVIGTGKKITLECSQTMGHDKMYWYQQDPGMELHLIHYSYGVNSTEKGDLSSESTVSRIRTEHFPLTLESARPSHTSQYLCASSIGLADTGELFFGEGSRLTVL.

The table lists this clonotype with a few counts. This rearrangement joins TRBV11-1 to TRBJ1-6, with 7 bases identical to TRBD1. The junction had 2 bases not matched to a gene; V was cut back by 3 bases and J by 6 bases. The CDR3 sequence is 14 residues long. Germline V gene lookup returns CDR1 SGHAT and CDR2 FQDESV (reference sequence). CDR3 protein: CASSFQGVNSPLHF. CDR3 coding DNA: TGTGCCAGCAGCTTTCAGGGGGTTAATTCACCCCTCCACTTT.

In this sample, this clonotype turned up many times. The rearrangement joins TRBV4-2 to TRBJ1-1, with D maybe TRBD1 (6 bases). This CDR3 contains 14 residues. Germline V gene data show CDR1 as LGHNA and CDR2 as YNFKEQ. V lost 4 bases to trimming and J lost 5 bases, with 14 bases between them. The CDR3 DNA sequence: TGTGCCAGCAGCCCACAGGGTCACGGGACTGAAGCTTTCTTT. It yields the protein CASSPQGHGTEAFF.

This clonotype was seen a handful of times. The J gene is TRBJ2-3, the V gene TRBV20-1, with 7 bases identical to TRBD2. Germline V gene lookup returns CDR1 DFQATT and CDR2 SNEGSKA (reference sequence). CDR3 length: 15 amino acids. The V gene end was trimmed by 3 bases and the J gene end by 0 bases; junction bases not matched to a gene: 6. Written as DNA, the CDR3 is TGCAGTGCTAGGAGGGCGGGAGAGAGCACAGATACGCAGTATTTT. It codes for CSARRAGESTDTQYF.

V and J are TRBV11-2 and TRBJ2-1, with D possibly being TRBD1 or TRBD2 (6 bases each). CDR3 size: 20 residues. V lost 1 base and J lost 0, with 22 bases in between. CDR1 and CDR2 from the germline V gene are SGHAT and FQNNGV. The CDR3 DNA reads TGTGCCAGCAGCTTAGGGGGGGCGGAGGAGCGACGCAGCTCCTACAATGAGCAGTTCTTC. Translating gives CASSLGGAEERRSSYNEQFF.

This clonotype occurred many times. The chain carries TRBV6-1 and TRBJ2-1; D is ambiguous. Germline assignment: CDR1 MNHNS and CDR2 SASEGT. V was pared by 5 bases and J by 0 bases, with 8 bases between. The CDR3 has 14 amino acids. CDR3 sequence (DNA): TGTGCCAGCAGTACGGCGAGCTCCTACAATGAGCAGTTCTTC. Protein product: CASSTASSYNEQFF.

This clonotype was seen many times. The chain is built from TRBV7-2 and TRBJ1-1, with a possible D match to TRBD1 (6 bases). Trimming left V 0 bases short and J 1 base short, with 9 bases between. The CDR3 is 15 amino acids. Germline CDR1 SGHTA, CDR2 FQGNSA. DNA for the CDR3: TGTGCCAGCAGCTTAGCGGGACACCGGAACACTGAAGCTTTCTTT. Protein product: CASSLAGHRNTEAFF.

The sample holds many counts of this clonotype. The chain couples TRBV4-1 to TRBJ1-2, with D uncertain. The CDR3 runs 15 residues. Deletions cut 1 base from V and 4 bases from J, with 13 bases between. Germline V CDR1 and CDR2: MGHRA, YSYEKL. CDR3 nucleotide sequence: TGCGCCAGCAGCCAAGTTGGGCCTTCTGTCTATGGCTACACCTTC. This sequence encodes CASSQVGPSVYGYTF.

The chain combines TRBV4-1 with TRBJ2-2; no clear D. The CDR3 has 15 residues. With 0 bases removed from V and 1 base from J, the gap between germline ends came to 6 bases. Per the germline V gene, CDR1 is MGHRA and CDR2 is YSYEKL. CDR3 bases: TGCGCCAGCAGCCAAGAGTTGAGGAACACCGGGGAGCTGTTTTTT. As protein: CASSQELRNTGELFF.

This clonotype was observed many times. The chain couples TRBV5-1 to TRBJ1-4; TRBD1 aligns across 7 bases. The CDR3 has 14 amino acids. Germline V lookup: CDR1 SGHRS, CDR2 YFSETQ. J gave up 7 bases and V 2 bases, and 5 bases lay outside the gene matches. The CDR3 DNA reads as TGCGCCAGCAGCTTTACAGGGGCCGTTGAAAAACTGTTTTTT. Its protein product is CASSFTGAVEKLFF.

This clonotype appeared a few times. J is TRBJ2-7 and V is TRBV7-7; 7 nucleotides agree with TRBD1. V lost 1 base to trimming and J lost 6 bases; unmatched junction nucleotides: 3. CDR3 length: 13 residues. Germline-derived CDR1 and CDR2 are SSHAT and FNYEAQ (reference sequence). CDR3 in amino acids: CASSLDNRGEQYF. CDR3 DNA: TGTGCCAGCAGCTTAGATAACAGGGGCGAGCAGTACTTC.

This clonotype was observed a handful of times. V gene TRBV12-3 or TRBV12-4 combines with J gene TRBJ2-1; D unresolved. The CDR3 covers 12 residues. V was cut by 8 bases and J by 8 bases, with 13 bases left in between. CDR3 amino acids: CASRASDHEQFF. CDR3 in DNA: TGTGCCAGCCGGGCGAGTGACCATGAGCAGTTCTTC.

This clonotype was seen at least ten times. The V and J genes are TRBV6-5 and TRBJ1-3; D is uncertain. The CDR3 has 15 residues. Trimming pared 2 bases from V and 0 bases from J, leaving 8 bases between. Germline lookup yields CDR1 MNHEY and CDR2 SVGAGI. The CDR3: CASSYEMFSGNTIYF. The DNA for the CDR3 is TGTGCCAGCAGTTACGAGATGTTCTCTGGAAACACCATATATTTT.

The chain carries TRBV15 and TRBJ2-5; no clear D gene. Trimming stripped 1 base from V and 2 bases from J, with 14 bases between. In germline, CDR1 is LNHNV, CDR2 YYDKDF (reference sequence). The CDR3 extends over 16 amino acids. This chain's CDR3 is CATSRGLLTNQETQYF. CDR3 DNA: TGTGCCACCAGCAGAGGCCTACTCACCAATCAAGAGACCCAGTACTTC.

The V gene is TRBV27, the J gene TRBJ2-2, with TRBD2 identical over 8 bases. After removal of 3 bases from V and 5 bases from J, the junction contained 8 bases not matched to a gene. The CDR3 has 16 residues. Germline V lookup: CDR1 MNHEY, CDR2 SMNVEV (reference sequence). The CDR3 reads CASSFMGPGGTGELFF. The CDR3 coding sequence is TGTGCCAGCAGTTTCATGGGCCCGGGGGGGACCGGGGAGCTGTTTTTT.

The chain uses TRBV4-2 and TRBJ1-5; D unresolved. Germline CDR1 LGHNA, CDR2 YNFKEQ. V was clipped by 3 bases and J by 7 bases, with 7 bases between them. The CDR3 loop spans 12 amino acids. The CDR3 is CASSHDGQPQHF. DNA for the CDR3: TGTGCCAGCAGCCACGACGGGCAGCCCCAGCATTTT.

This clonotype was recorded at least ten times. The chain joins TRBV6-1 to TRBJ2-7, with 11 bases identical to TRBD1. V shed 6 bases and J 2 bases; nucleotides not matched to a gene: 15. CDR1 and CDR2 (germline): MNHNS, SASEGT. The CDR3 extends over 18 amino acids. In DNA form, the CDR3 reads TGTGCCAGCAGCGGGTACGGGTATTCGGGACAGGGGGCCTACGAGCAGTACTTC. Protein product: CASSGYGYSGQGAYEQYF.

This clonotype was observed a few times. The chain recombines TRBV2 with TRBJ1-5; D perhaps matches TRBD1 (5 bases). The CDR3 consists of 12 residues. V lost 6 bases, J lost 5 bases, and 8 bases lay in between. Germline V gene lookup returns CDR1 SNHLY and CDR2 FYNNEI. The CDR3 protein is CASSQTDQPQHF. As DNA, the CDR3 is TGTGCCAGCAGCCAGACAGATCAGCCCCAGCATTTT.

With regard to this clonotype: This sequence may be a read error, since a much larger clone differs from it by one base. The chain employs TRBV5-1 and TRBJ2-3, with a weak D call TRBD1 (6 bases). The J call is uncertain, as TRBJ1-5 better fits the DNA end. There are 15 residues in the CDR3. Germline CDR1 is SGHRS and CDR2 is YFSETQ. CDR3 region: CASSSGAGPTDTQHF. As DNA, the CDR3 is TGCGCCAGCAGCTCAGGGGCGGGTCCCACAGATACGCAGCATTTT.

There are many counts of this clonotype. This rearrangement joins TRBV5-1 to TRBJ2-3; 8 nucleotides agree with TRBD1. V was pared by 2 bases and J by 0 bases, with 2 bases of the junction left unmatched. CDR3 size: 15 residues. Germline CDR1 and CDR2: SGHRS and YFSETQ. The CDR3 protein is CASSLDRGSTDTQYF. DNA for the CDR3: TGCGCCAGCAGCTTAGACAGGGGAAGCACAGATACGCAGTATTTT. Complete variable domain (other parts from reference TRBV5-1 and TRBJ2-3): KAGVTQTPRYLIKTRGQQVTLSCSPISGHRSVSWYQQTPGQGLQFLFEYFSETQRNKGNFPGRFSGRQFSNSRSEMNVSTLELGDSALYLCASSLDRGSTDTQYFGPGTRLTVL.

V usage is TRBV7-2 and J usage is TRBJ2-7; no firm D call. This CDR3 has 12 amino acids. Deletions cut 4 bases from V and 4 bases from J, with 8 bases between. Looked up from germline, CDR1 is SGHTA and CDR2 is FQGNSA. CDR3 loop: CASSSTLYEQYF. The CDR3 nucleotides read TGTGCCAGCAGCTCGACACTATACGAGCAGTACTTC.